Detailed here is one T cell receptor beta chain. These data come from a study of Ad26.COV2.S vaccination and SARS-CoV-2 variants. Data came from immunoSEQ multiplex PCR; TCRdb stores just in-frame clones and leaves some out. Counted here are 450,000 to 550,000 clones, 89% occurring once; the ten biggest clones make up 2.5%. Treatment reported: 15 to 20 received Ad26.COV2.S at low or high dose, single or two shots; about 5 received placebo; per-sample allocation not given. Day 63 following the first vaccine or placebo injection was when the samples were taken. Recruitment in Boston yielded a donor of adult age, 18-55 years. An Ad26 vector was used to express Wuhan-strain SARS-CoV-2 spike as the vaccine. This CDR3 is built from 15 residues. The V gene lost 4 bases and the J gene lost 0 bases, with 13 bases spanning the gap. CDR1 is SGDLS and CDR2 is YYNGEE in the germline V gene.

The sample was peripheral blood, taken in a trial of Ad26.COV2.S vaccine versus placebo. The chain joins TRBV9 to TRBJ1-1; TRBD1 might be the D (6 bases). The TCR comes from a person aged 18 to 59 who received the Ad26.COV2.S COVID-19 vaccine or a placebo. The CDR3 protein is CASSPRGGVNTEAFF. The CDR3 DNA follows: TGTGCCAGCAGCCCGCGAGGGGGGGTGAACACTGAAGCTTTCTTT.